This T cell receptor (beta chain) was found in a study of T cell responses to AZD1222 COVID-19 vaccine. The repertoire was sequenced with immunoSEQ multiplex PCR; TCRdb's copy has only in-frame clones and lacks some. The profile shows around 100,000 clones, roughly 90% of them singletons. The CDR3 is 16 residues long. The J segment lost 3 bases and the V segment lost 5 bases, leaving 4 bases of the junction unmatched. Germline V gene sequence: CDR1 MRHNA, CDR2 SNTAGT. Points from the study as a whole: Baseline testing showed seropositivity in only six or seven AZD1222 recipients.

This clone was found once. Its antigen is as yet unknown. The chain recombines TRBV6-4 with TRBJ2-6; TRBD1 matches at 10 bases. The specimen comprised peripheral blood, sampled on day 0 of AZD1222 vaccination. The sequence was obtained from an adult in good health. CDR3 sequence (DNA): TGTGCCAGCAGTCCCGGGACAGGGGTTGGGGCCAACGTCCTGACTTTC. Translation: CASSPGTGVGANVLTF.